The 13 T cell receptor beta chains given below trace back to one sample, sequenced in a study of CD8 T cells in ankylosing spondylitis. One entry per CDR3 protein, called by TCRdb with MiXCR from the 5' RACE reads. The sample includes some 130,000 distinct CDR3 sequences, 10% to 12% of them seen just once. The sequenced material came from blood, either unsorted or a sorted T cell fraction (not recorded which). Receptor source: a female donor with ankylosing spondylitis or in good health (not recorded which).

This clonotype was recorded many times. The CDR3 region is CAIRGGQVSTEAFF. Written as DNA, the CDR3 is TGTGCCATCAGAGGGGGGCAAGTGAGCACTGAAGCTTTCTTT. The chain joins TRBV10-3 to TRBJ1-1, with D tentatively TRBD1 (6 bases). This CDR3 spans 14 amino acids. Between the trimmed V and J ends, which lost 6 bases and 4 bases, there was a span of 15 bases. Germline V gene lookup returns CDR1 ENHRY and CDR2 SYGVKD.

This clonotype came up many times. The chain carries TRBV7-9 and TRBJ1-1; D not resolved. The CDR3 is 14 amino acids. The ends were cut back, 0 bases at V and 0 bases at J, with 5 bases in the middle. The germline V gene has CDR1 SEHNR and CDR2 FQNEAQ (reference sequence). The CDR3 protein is CASSLAGVNTEAFF. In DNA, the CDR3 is TGTGCCAGCAGCTTAGCCGGGGTGAACACTGAAGCTTTCTTT.

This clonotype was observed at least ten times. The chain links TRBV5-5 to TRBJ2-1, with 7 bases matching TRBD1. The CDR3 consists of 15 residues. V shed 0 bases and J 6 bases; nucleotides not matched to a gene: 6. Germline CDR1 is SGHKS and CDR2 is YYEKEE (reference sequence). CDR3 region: CASSLGGDSSNEQFF. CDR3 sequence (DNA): TGTGCCAGCAGCTTGGGTGGGGACAGTTCCAATGAGCAGTTCTTC.

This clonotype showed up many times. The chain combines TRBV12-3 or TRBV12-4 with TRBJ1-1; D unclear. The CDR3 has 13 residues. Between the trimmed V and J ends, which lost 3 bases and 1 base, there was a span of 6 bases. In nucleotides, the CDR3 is TGTGCCAGCAGTTTGCAGGAGAACACTGAAGCTTTCTTT. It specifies CASSLQENTEAFF.

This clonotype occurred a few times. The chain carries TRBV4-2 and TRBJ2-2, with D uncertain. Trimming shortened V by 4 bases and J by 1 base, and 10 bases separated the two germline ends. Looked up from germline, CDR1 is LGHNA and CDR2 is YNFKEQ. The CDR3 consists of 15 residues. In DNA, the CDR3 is TGTGCCAGCAGCCCCCACCTTCGGAACACCGGGGAGCTGTTTTTT. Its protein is CASSPHLRNTGELFF.

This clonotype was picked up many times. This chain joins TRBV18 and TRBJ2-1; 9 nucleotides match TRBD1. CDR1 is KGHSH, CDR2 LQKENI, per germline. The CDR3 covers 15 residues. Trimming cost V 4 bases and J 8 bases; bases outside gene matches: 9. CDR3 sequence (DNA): TGTGCCAGCTCACGCGCGACAGGGGGGTTGGATGAGCAGTTCTTC. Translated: CASSRATGGLDEQFF.

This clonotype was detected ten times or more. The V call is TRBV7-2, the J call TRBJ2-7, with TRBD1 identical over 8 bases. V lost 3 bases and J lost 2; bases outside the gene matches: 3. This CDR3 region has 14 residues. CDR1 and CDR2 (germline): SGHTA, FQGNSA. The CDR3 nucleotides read TGTGCCAGCAGCTTGCGACAGGGGCCCTACGAGCAGTACTTC. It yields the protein CASSLRQGPYEQYF.

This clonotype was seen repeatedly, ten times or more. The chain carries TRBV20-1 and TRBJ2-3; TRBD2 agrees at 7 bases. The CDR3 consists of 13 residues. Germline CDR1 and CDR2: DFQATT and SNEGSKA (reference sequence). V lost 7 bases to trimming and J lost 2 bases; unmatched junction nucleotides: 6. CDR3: CSVGRGDTDTQYF. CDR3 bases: TGCAGTGTTGGTCGGGGGGACACAGATACGCAGTATTTT.

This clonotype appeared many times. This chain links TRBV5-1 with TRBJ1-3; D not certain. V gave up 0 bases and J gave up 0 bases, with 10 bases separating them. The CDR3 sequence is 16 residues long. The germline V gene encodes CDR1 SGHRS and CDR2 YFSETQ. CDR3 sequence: CASSLVEGHSGNTIYF. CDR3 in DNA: TGCGCCAGCAGCTTGGTAGAGGGCCACTCTGGAAACACCATATATTTT.

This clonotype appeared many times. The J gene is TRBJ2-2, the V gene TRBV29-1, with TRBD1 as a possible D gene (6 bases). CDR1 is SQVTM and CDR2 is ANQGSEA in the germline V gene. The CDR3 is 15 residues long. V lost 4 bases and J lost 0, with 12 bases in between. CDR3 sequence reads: CSVGRQVPNTGELFF. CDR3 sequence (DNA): TGCAGCGTTGGAAGACAGGTTCCGAACACCGGGGAGCTGTTTTTT.

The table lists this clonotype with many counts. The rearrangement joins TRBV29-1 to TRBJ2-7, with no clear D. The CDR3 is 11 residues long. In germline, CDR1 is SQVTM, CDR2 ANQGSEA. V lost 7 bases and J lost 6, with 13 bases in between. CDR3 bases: TGCAGCGCCCGCGGCCGGGTCGAGCAGTACTTC. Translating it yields CSARGRVEQYF.

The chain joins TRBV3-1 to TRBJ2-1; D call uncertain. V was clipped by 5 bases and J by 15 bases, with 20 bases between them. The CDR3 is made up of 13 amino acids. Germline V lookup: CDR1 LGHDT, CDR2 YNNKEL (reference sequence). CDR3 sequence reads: CASSSAVFLALFF. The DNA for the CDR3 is TGTGCCAGCAGCTCAGCCGTGTTCCTCGCTTTGTTCTTC.

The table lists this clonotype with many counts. The CDR3 sequence: CASSSTVSTEAFF. The DNA for the CDR3 is TGCGCCAGCAGCTCGACCGTTTCCACTGAAGCTTTCTTT. The chain has TRBV5-1 and TRBJ1-1; D unclear. Trimming took off 3 bases at V and 4 bases at J, with 10 bases between the two ends. This CDR3 region has 13 residues. Looked up from germline, CDR1 is SGHRS and CDR2 is YFSETQ.